The entry below gives a single TCR beta chain sequence along with its context. By how much of the sample it makes up, this clonotype is medium-sized (0.01 to 0.1%). Its recognized antigen is unknown. Base qualities are not at hand, and no much larger clone is one base apart. Hyperthyroidism patients were aged 18 to 65 years and newly diagnosed, with disease duration of less than 2 months. The study excluded patients with uncontrolled infections, other autoimmune diseases, pregnancy or lactation. Clinical symptoms, serum thyroxine and TRAb, thyroid ultrasound, and orbital computed tomography formed the basis for the diagnoses. Blood from progressor patients was collected at the time of first diagnosis with hyperthyroidism, before any ophthalmopathy symptoms had appeared. PBMCs were separated from roughly 9.6 ml of fresh peripheral blood using Ficoll-Paque density gradient centrifugation. Progressor patients were defined as those initially diagnosed with Graves' hyperthyroidism in whom ophthalmopathy developed during follow-up. Total RNA was extracted using Trizol reagent, and RNA quality was assessed on an Agilent 2100 Bioanalyzer.

Taken from cysteine to phenylalanine, the CDR3 has 12 residues. This entry keeps only the CDR3 DNA: 36 bases, framed from base 1. V is pared back by 4 bases and J by 3 bases, with 6 bases lying between the germline termini. Via the germline V gene (reference sequence), CDR1 is LNHDA and CDR2 SQIVND. This sample was included in a study of T cells in Graves' hyperthyroidism and ophthalmopathy (dated by TCRdb to about 2019). Background for the entire study: Peripheral blood was collected at initial diagnosis, before any treatment. To identify distinguishing TCR V-J signatures, a discovery cohort of about a hundred patients was used, comprising 43 with Graves' ophthalmopathy and 57 with stable Graves' hyperthyroidism. Whether ophthalmopathy could be predicted prospectively was tested in an independent validation cohort made up of 18 to 20 hyperthyroidism patients plus 17 patients who later progressed to ophthalmopathy. The roughly 90 discovery patients were divided at random into training and test sets in a 7:3 ratio. In addition, the study compared T-cell repertoires in thyroid tissue and in blood from five or six Graves' hyperthyroidism patients. Following sampling, methimazole starting at 30 mg daily was given to hyperthyroidism patients, and high-dose intravenous methylprednisolone was given to ophthalmopathy patients. According to the paper, TCR Vbeta CDR3 sequencing was carried out on roughly 130 peripheral blood samples, which came from under 50 ophthalmopathy, around 74 hyperthyroidism and around 17 progressor patients.

TCR beta CDR3 regions were amplified from RNA transcripts. A first-round RT-PCR of the TCR CDR3 used the HTBI primer set with the Qiagen OneStep RT-PCR kit. The libraries were constructed in a second round of multiplex PCR and then size-selected and purified. The libraries were sequenced on an Illumina HiSeq2000 using paired-end 100 bp reads. As for the authors' bioinformatics: SOAPnuke was used to process the raw data, with reads discarded if the reads contained adapters or uncalled bases, had a mean Phred below 15, or lacked an exact constant-primer or identifier match. High-quality paired reads were merged using COPE v1.2.5, and each unique nucleotide sequence was defined as a clonotype. MiTCR v1.1 was used to align the clonotypes against IMGT TRBV, TRBD and TRBJ reference segments. The analysis included only V-J combinations with a frequency above 0.0001, which together covered roughly 99% of the repertoires. A TCS score was defined as the ratio of F50 (clonal expansion) to E x V (chaos), with BLOSUM62-based TCRdist applied between CDR3 peptides within each V-J. Welch's t-statistics and random forest reduced 514 V-J features to 10 to 15, which were used in a naive Bayes classifier (R e1071). The Morisita-Horn index was used to measure how similar the thyroid and blood repertoires were. Clones were called with MiXCR by TCRdb after fastp trimmed the public reads at Q25, and only in-frame beta chains were retained. For every CDR3 protein sequence, its rows merge into one entry that carries the most common genes and DNA. These V and J calls derive from TCRdb rather than the authors' analysis. The sample yields some 24,000 distinct CDR3 sequences; approximately 49% were counted once. Roughly 25% of the sample is held by the ten biggest clonotypes.

Paper-wide results and their limitations: No statistical method was used to fix the sample size in advance, and group allocation was not hidden from the investigators. In cross-validation, a model built on a 13 V-J signature told ophthalmopathy apart from stable hyperthyroidism with approximately 90% sensitivity and roughly 83% specificity, and in testing the same model reached 80%/75%. Most expanded thyroid clonotypes (frequency above 0.001) were also found in blood, which suggests that blood repertoires may mirror thyroid immune responses. During validation, the model predicted progression to ophthalmopathy a median of approximately 6.5 months ahead of onset, with around 71% sensitivity and 72% to 85% specificity.

Recombination joined TRBV19 with TRBJ1-2; the D gene cannot be named for sure. The TCR sequence derives from a woman in her thirties or forties with Graves' hyperthyroidism that later progressed to Graves' ophthalmopathy. The sample was blood. In nucleotide form, the sequence is TGTGCCAGTAGTACAGGCGACTATGGCTACACCTTC. Translated, it gives CASSTGDYGYTF.